Below are 25 T cell receptor beta chains sequenced from a single sample in a study of OX40 agonist ivuxolimab in advanced cancers. Library preparation used the immunoSEQ multiplex PCR assay. This immuneACCESS table, as held by TCRdb, lists in-frame sequences with V and J called but not all clones. Of the missing ones, under half trace to an unresolved V gene in checked studies; the others have no known cause. The sample data list 70,000 to 95,000 clones, and about 88% of these were observed just once. The top ten clonotypes cover about 4% of the sample. The sequences come from CD4+ or CD8+ T cells sorted from blood, collected in a trial of the OX40 agonist ivuxolimab. The receptors originated from an adult with an advanced solid tumor such as melanoma, head and neck, liver or kidney cancer.

The chain recombines TRBV6-5 with TRBJ2-1; D is perhaps TRBD2 (5 bases). This CDR3 spans 11 amino acids. CDR1 MNHEY and CDR2 SVGAGI come from the germline V gene. The V and J ends lost 2 bases and 10 bases respectively, with 6 bases between them. CDR3 amino acids: CASSYTGEQFF. The CDR3 DNA follows: TGTGCCAGCAGTTACACGGGAGAGCAGTTCTTC.

CDR3 coding DNA: TGCGCCAGCAGCCAAGATGGGGGGATCCCCCCCGGTGAGCAGTACTTC. It codes for CASSQDGGIPPGEQYF. The V gene is TRBV4-1, the J gene TRBJ2-7; maybe TRBD2 (6 bases). Per the germline V gene, CDR1 is MGHRA and CDR2 is YSYEKL. CDR3 size: 16 residues. Trimming stripped 0 bases from V and 7 bases from J, with 19 bases between.

This CDR3 is CASSIAGDTDTQYF. As DNA, the CDR3 is TGTGCCAGCAGCATAGCGGGAGACACAGATACGCAGTATTTT. This chain joins TRBV11-3 and TRBJ2-3; TRBD2 aligns across 9 bases. V lost 5 bases and J lost 2; bases outside the gene matches: 2. Germline V lookup: CDR1 SGHNT, CDR2 YENEEA. The CDR3 runs to 14 residues.

The chain links TRBV28 to TRBJ2-3; 8 bases fit TRBD1. This CDR3 spans 15 amino acids. The V and J ends lost 6 bases and 2 bases, in that order; junction bases with no gene match: 7. Germline V gives CDR1 MDHEN, CDR2 SYDVKM. In nucleotides, the CDR3 is TGTGCCAGCAGCTCCCAGGGGGCCTACACAGATACGCAGTATTTT. It translates to CASSSQGAYTDTQYF.

The V call is TRBV6-1, the J call TRBJ2-2, with TRBD1 matching 9 bases. V lost 2 bases to trimming and J lost 4 bases; unmatched junction nucleotides: 5. CDR3 length equals 16 residues. CDR1 is MNHNS and CDR2 is SASEGT in the germline V gene. This CDR3 reads CASSEIGTGFTGELFF. CDR3 sequence (DNA): TGTGCCAGCAGTGAAATAGGGACAGGGTTCACCGGGGAGCTGTTTTTT.

This chain joins TRBV20-1 and TRBJ2-7; D is unclear. V was trimmed by 5 bases and J by 7 bases, leaving 12 bases between them. The V gene's germline CDR1 is DFQATT and CDR2 SNEGSKA (reference sequence). CDR3 length: 11 amino acids. For the CDR3, the DNA is TGCAGTGCTTTAGTCTTGGGGGAGCAGTACTTC. The encoded protein is CSALVLGEQYF.

The CDR3 sequence is CASRRDGNSNQPQHF. In DNA, the CDR3 is TGTGCCAGCAGACGGGACGGGAATAGCAATCAGCCCCAGCATTTT. This rearrangement joins TRBV6-1 to TRBJ1-5, with D tentatively TRBD1 (5 bases). The CDR3 contains 15 residues. Trimming cost V 6 bases and J 0 bases, with 12 bases left between them. Germline loops: CDR1 MNHNS, CDR2 SASEGT.

V usage is TRBV23-1 and J usage is TRBJ2-2, with 7 bases that match TRBD1. TRBV23-1 is treated as an ORF (open reading frame) with a function not yet certain. The CDR3 covers 17 residues. V lost 2 bases and J lost 4; bases outside the gene matches: 10. CDR3 coding DNA: TGCGCCAGCAGTCAAATACCCGGGACAGCTACCACCGGGGAGCTGTTTTTT. This sequence encodes CASSQIPGTATTGELFF.

V is TRBV6-1 and J is TRBJ2-7; 8 nucleotides agree with TRBD1. Germline assignment: CDR1 MNHNS and CDR2 SASEGT. Trimming cost V 7 bases and J 3 bases; bases outside gene matches: 8. The CDR3 is 14 amino acids. The CDR3 nucleotides read TGTGCCAGCACCGAAAGGACAGGGAACTACGAGCAGTACTTC. Its protein product is CASTERTGNYEQYF.

This chain connects TRBV18 to TRBJ2-3; D is perhaps TRBD1 (5 bases). Germline V gene sequence: CDR1 KGHSH, CDR2 LQKENI. The CDR3 loop spans 16 amino acids. Trimming pared 2 bases from V and 1 base from J, leaving 13 bases between. CDR3: CASSPLMGPGTDTQYF. CDR3 DNA sequence: TGTGCCAGCTCACCATTGATGGGGCCCGGCACAGATACGCAGTATTTT.

V and J are TRBV14 and TRBJ1-1; D unresolved. CDR3 length: 12 amino acids. Germline V CDR1 and CDR2: SGHDN, FVKESK. With 3 bases removed from V and 7 bases from J, the gap between germline ends came to 9 bases. DNA of the CDR3: TGTGCCAGCAGCCATGCCCCAGGTGAAGCTTTCTTT. It codes for CASSHAPGEAFF.

The rearrangement joins TRBV4-2 to TRBJ2-7; D not resolved. There are 14 residues in the CDR3. In germline, CDR1 is LGHNA, CDR2 YNFKEQ. Between the trimmed V and J ends, which lost 0 bases and 2 bases, there was a span of 8 bases. Written as DNA, the CDR3 is TGTGCCAGCAGCCAAGATCTAATTGCCTACGAGCAGTACTTC. Translating it yields CASSQDLIAYEQYF.

V gene TRBV11-3 combines with J gene TRBJ2-7; D ambiguous. The CDR3 totals 20 residues. Looked up from germline, CDR1 is SGHNT and CDR2 is YENEEA. V lost 2 bases and J lost 5, with 31 bases in between. CDR3 nucleotide sequence: TGTGCCAGCAGCTTACAGGATGTGGGATTACACTCTACGAATAGGAACGAGCAGTACTTC. Encoded protein: CASSLQDVGLHSTNRNEQYF.

The J gene is TRBJ2-7, the V gene TRBV18, with D perhaps TRBD2 (5 bases). V gave up 5 bases and J gave up 4 bases, with 15 bases separating them. Germline CDR1 reads KGHSH; CDR2 reads LQKENI. The length of the CDR3 is 14 residues. The DNA for the CDR3 is TGTGCCAGCTCAGTGTCCGGGATGACTTACGAGCAGTACTTC. This encodes CASSVSGMTYEQYF.

A few counts support this clone. The chain joins TRBV6-5 to TRBJ1-1, with 7 bases aligning to TRBD1. The length of the CDR3 is 13 residues. In germline, CDR1 is MNHEY, CDR2 SVGAGI. V gave up 5 bases and J gave up 1 base; unmatched junction bases: 1. CDR3 DNA sequence: TGTGCCAGCAGTAGGACAGGGAACACTGAAGCTTTCTTT. It is translated as CASSRTGNTEAFF.

V gene TRBV5-1 combines with J gene TRBJ2-3; 7 positions agree with TRBD1. Trimming cost V 1 base and J 0 bases; bases outside gene matches: 2. CDR1 is SGHRS, CDR2 YFSETQ, per germline. This CDR3 contains 15 residues. The chain's CDR3 is CASSLRTGSTDTQYF. CDR3 nucleotide sequence: TGCGCCAGCAGCTTGAGGACAGGTAGCACAGATACGCAGTATTTT.

This clone was counted only a few times. The chain employs TRBV2 and TRBJ1-6, with D perhaps TRBD1 (5 bases). Trimming removed 4 bases from V and 8 bases from J, with 15 bases in between. From germline, CDR1 is SNHLY and CDR2 FYNNEI. The length of the CDR3 is 15 residues. CDR3 sequence reads: CASSGSQGFDSPLHF. CDR3 DNA: TGTGCCAGCAGTGGTTCCCAGGGTTTTGATTCACCCCTCCACTTT.

The rearrangement joins TRBV7-2 to TRBJ1-4; 11 bases agree with TRBD1. The ends lost 2 bases at V and 8 bases at J; junction bases unmatched: 4. Germline CDR1 SGHTA, CDR2 FQGNSA. The CDR3 covers 15 residues. This CDR3 reads CASSLFGTGGEKLFF. The CDR3 nucleotides read TGTGCCAGCAGCTTATTCGGGACAGGGGGAGAAAAACTGTTTTTT. The full variable domain, rest sourced from reference TRBV7-2 and TRBJ1-4, is GAGVSQSPSNKVTEKGKDVELRCDPISGHTALYWYRQSLGQGLEFLIYFQGNSAPDKSGLPSDRFSAERTGGSVSTLTIQRTQQEDSAVYLCASSLFGTGGEKLFFGSGTQLSVL.

Turning to this clone: Other nucleotide sequences from this sample produce the same CDR3. The rearrangement uses TRBV29-1 and TRBJ2-2; tentative D call: TRBD1 (6 bases). Germline V gene data show CDR1 as SQVTM and CDR2 as ANQGSEA. CDR3 length: 14 residues. Between the trimmed V and J ends, which lost 6 bases and 0 bases, there was a span of 11 bases. The CDR3 region is CSVLGQTNTGELFF. The CDR3 bases are TGCAGCGTCCTTGGACAGACGAACACCGGGGAGCTGTTTTTT.

The V and J genes are TRBV5-1 and TRBJ1-1; 8 bases are a match to TRBD1. The V segment lost 5 bases and the J segment 0 bases; nucleotides outside the gene matches: 6. CDR1 and CDR2 (germline): SGHRS, YFSETQ. CDR3 size: 15 residues. CDR3 coding DNA: TGCGCCAGCAGTGTACAGGGGGGCATGAACACTGAAGCTTTCTTT. Protein: CASSVQGGMNTEAFF.

V gene TRBV15 combines with J gene TRBJ2-3; TRBD2 matches at 10 bases. The CDR3 runs to 17 residues. CDR1 is LNHNV and CDR2 is YYDKDF in the germline V gene (reference sequence). Trimming took 3 bases from V and 0 from J; bases not matched to a gene: 6. The CDR3 loop is CATSSHSSGGSTDTQYF. DNA for the CDR3: TGTGCCACCAGCAGCCACTCTAGCGGGGGTAGCACAGATACGCAGTATTTT.

This clone has only a few counts. The V and J genes are TRBV29-1 and TRBJ1-1; D ambiguous. V was shortened by 4 bases and J by 1 base, with 7 bases between the two germline ends. CDR1 SQVTM and CDR2 ANQGSEA come from the germline V gene. The CDR3 totals 12 residues. The CDR3 nucleotides are TGCAGCGTTGGATGGGCGAACACTGAAGCTTTCTTT. It codes for CSVGWANTEAFF.

The rearrangement uses TRBV30 and TRBJ1-2; D is perhaps TRBD1 (5 bases). Germline lookup yields CDR1 GTSNPN and CDR2 SVGIG (reference sequence). V shed 2 bases and J shed 4 bases, with 14 bases lying between them. The CDR3 sequence is 14 residues long. CDR3 region: CAWSIREGGYGYTF. In DNA, the CDR3 is TGTGCCTGGAGTATCAGGGAGGGTGGCTATGGCTACACCTTC.

The count of this clone is one. The chain joins TRBV2 to TRBJ1-2; a possible D gene is TRBD1 (6 bases). V gave up 7 bases and J gave up 5 bases, with 17 bases separating them. The CDR3 has 14 amino acids. CDR1 and CDR2 from the germline V gene are SNHLY and FYNNEI. For the CDR3, the DNA is TGTGCCAGCATCGAGGGGGGCAAATTTTATGGCTACACCTTC. Protein product: CASIEGGKFYGYTF.

The rearrangement uses TRBV11-2 and TRBJ2-7, with TRBD2 identical over 8 bases. The ends lost 7 bases at V and 2 bases at J; junction bases unmatched: 10. This CDR3 is 15 amino acids long. The germline V gene encodes CDR1 SGHAT and CDR2 FQNNGV. CDR3 residues: CASTTVAGTTYEQYF. The DNA for the CDR3 is TGTGCCAGCACCACTGTAGCGGGAACGACCTACGAGCAGTACTTC.